Below are 18 T cell receptor beta chains sequenced from a single sample in a study of T cells in Graves' hyperthyroidism and ophthalmopathy. Researchers took RNA transcripts and amplified the TCR beta CDR3 regions from them. The HTBI primer set served for first-round RT-PCR of the TCR CDR3. TCRdb re-analysed the multiplex PCR reads in MiXCR, keeping a single row per CDR3 protein. The table has about 300,000 distinct CDR3 sequences, about 19% seen once; the top ten hold roughly 39%. Sample: blood. These receptors all come from a middle-aged man with Graves' ophthalmopathy.

The CDR3 is CASSRTGGANTNEKLFF. The CDR3 DNA sequence: TGCGCCAGCAGCCGGACAGGGGGCGCGAATACTAATGAAAAACTGTTTTTT. The V gene is TRBV4-1, the J gene TRBJ1-4; 11 bases agree with TRBD1. Germline CDR1 reads MGHRA; CDR2 reads YSYEKL. The length of the CDR3 is 17 residues. The V and J ends lost 4 bases and 2 bases, in that order; junction bases with no gene match: 6.

This clonotype was seen more than once but under ten times. The chain couples TRBV28 to TRBJ2-4, with D possibly matching TRBD2 (6 bases). Germline V gene lookup returns CDR1 MDHEN and CDR2 SYDVKM. Trimming cost V 7 bases and J 8 bases, with 12 bases left between them. The CDR3 length is 12 residues. As DNA, the CDR3 is TGTGCCAGCAATGGAGGGTCGCACATTCAGTACTTC. The encoded protein is CASNGGSHIQYF.

This clonotype has more than one count but fewer than ten. CDR3 sequence reads: CSVEDGGGQETQYF. In DNA, the CDR3 is TGCAGCGTTGAAGATGGGGGAGGGCAAGAGACCCAGTACTTC. This chain uses TRBV29-1 with TRBJ2-5; 7 bases fit TRBD2. Germline V gene lookup returns CDR1 SQVTM and CDR2 ANQGSEA. V lost 0 bases, J lost 2 bases, and 3 bases stayed unmatched. The CDR3 totals 14 residues.

This clonotype came up many times. The rearrangement links TRBV20-1 to TRBJ1-1, with D perhaps TRBD1 (5 bases). The CDR3 length is 13 residues. V gave up 6 bases and J gave up 1 base, with 12 bases separating them. Germline CDR1 and CDR2: DFQATT and SNEGSKA (reference sequence). The CDR3 is CSAPGRTNTEAFF. In DNA, the CDR3 is TGCAGTGCCCCGGGACGGACGAACACTGAAGCTTTCTTT.

At least ten counts were recorded for this clonotype. J is TRBJ2-1 and V is TRBV27; the D is unclear. The CDR3 extends over 15 amino acids. Trimming took 0 bases from V and 1 from J, leaving 7 bases between them. CDR1 MNHEY and CDR2 SMNVEV come from the germline V gene (reference sequence). The CDR3 sequence: CASSLSWISYNEQFF. The CDR3 DNA is TGTGCCAGCAGTTTATCATGGATTTCCTACAATGAGCAGTTCTTC.

The V gene is TRBV28, the J gene TRBJ2-3; D is unresolved. Trimming stripped 6 bases from V and 4 bases from J, with 14 bases between. Germline lookup yields CDR1 MDHEN and CDR2 SYDVKM. CDR3 size: 14 residues. CDR3 coding DNA: TGTGCCAGCAGCCCTGGGGTCCGTGCAGATACGCAGTATTTT. This encodes CASSPGVRADTQYF.

The chain links TRBV28 to TRBJ2-1; D is unclear. Looked up from germline, CDR1 is MDHEN and CDR2 is SYDVKM. The CDR3 is 12 amino acids. Trimming left V 2 bases short and J 2 bases short, with 1 base between. This CDR3 reads CASSLTYNEQFF. The DNA for the CDR3 is TGTGCCAGCAGTTTAACCTACAATGAGCAGTTCTTC. Using reference TRBV28 and TRBJ2-1 for the parts outside the CDR3, the full variable domain is DVKVTQSSRYLVKRTGEKVFLECVQDMDHENMFWYRQDPGLGLRLIYFSYDVKMKEKGDIPEGYSVSREKKERFSLILESASTNQTSMYLCASSLTYNEQFFGPGTRLTVL.

In this sample, this clonotype turned up many times. The chain couples TRBV2 to TRBJ2-3, with TRBD2 matching 9 bases. V trimming: 8 bases; J trimming: 3 bases; junction bases outside the gene matches: 6. Germline V CDR1 and CDR2: SNHLY, FYNNEI. The CDR3 is 14 residues long. This CDR3 reads CASGLAGPTDTQYF. CDR3 DNA sequence: TGTGCCAGCGGGCTAGCGGGACCGACAGATACGCAGTATTTT.

This clonotype has at least ten counts. The chain has TRBV27 and TRBJ1-5; D ambiguous. Trimming stripped 0 bases from V and 2 bases from J, with 14 bases between. The CDR3 has 17 amino acids. Germline lookup yields CDR1 MNHEY and CDR2 SMNVEV (reference sequence). The CDR3 loop reads CASSLSVTLGGNQPQHF. The CDR3 DNA is TGTGCCAGCAGTTTATCGGTAACCTTAGGTGGCAATCAGCCCCAGCATTTT.

This clonotype appeared a few times. The chain is built from TRBV14 and TRBJ1-2; weak D call: TRBD1 (6 bases). Between the trimmed V and J ends, which lost 4 bases and 5 bases, there was a span of 14 bases. Germline V gene lookup returns CDR1 SGHDN and CDR2 FVKESK. This CDR3 has 14 residues. CDR3 nucleotides: TGTGCCAGCAGCCCCGGACAGTTCGGGTATGGCTACACCTTC. This gives the protein CASSPGQFGYGYTF. Full variable domain (outside the CDR3, taken from reference TRBV14 and TRBJ1-2): EAGVTQFPSHSVIEKGQTVTLRCDPISGHDNLYWYRRVMGKEIKFLLHFVKESKQDESGMPNNRFLAERTGGTYSTLKVQPAELEDSGVYFCASSPGQFGYGYTFGSGTRLTVV.

About this clonotype itself: A read error is possible here, since a much larger clone lies one base away. The final CDR3 position lacks the conserved phenylalanine or tryptophan, pointing to a likely read error. The DNA of the CDR3 is TGCAGTGCTAGACCTTCGGACAGACCCAATGAGCAGTTCTCC. Protein: CSARPSDRPNEQFS. V and J are TRBV20-1 and TRBJ2-1; a possible D gene is TRBD1 (6 bases). V was shortened by 2 bases and J by 6 bases, with 14 bases between the two germline ends. Germline loops: CDR1 DFQATT, CDR2 SNEGSKA (reference sequence). This CDR3 has 14 residues.

The sample holds a few counts of this clonotype. V and J are TRBV15 and TRBJ1-2; D remains ambiguous. Germline CDR1 and CDR2: LNHNV and YYDKDF (reference sequence). The V end lost 8 bases, the J end lost 4 bases, and 14 bases lay between the germline ends. This CDR3 contains 13 residues. This CDR3 reads CATGLGRSYGYTF. DNA of the CDR3: TGTGCCACCGGACTCGGCAGGTCCTATGGCTACACCTTC. The variable domain in full, completed from reference TRBV15 and TRBJ1-2, reads DAMVIQNPRYQVTQFGKPVTLSCSQTLNHNVMYWYQQKSSQAPKLLFHYYDKDFNNEADTPDNFQSRRPNTSFCFLDIRSPGLGDTAMYLCATGLGRSYGYTFGSGTRLTVV.

This clonotype was detected only a few times. This rearrangement joins TRBV20-1 to TRBJ2-1; TRBD2 matches at 7 bases. Germline V gives CDR1 DFQATT, CDR2 SNEGSKA (reference sequence). Germline trimming cut 0 bases from V and 3 bases from J; bases unmatched to any gene: 14. The CDR3 extends over 18 amino acids. CDR3 sequence reads: CSARDSRSPGRSYNEQFF. The CDR3, as DNA: TGCAGTGCTAGAGATAGTCGTTCCCCCGGGAGGAGCTACAATGAGCAGTTCTTC.

The chain carries TRBV2 and TRBJ2-2, with D unresolved. V was pared by 5 bases and J by 2 bases, with 9 bases between. CDR3 length: 14 residues. Germline assignment: CDR1 SNHLY and CDR2 FYNNEI. The CDR3 sequence: CASSKRQNTGELFF. The CDR3 coding sequence is TGTGCCAGCAGTAAGAGACAAAACACCGGGGAGCTGTTTTTT.

Only a few counts were recorded for this clonotype. This chain joins TRBV15 and TRBJ2-3, with a possible D match to TRBD1 (5 bases). Germline V CDR1 and CDR2: LNHNV, YYDKDF (reference sequence). The CDR3 runs 16 residues. Trimming shortened V by 3 bases and J by 4 bases, and 17 bases separated the two germline ends. CDR3 DNA sequence: TGTGCCACCAGCAGCAGACAGCCTCCCGGACCAGATACGCAGTATTTT. Amino acids: CATSSRQPPGPDTQYF.

The chain carries TRBV4-1 and TRBJ2-1; tentatively, D is TRBD1 or TRBD2 (7 bases each). The ends were cut back, 1 base at V and 0 bases at J, with 13 bases in the middle. The CDR3 sequence is 17 residues long. Looked up from germline, CDR1 is MGHRA and CDR2 is YSYEKL. CDR3 residues: CASSQVPGGGSYNEQFF. The DNA of the CDR3 is TGCGCCAGCAGCCAAGTGCCAGGGGGGGGCTCCTACAATGAGCAGTTCTTC.

CDR3 sequence: CASSLGQGMYEQYF. CDR3 nucleotides: TGTGCCAGCAGCCTGGGACAGGGGATGTACGAGCAGTACTTC. The chain has TRBV28 and TRBJ2-7; 10 nucleotides line up with TRBD1. Germline V gene lookup returns CDR1 MDHEN and CDR2 SYDVKM. The CDR3 extends over 14 amino acids. V lost 6 bases to trimming and J lost 4 bases; unmatched junction nucleotides: 6.

This clonotype was seen many times. The rearrangement joins TRBV20-1 to TRBJ2-1; D perhaps matches TRBD1 (6 bases). Trimming shortened V by 1 base and J by 2 bases, and 12 bases separated the two germline ends. CDR1 DFQATT and CDR2 SNEGSKA come from the germline V gene (reference sequence). This CDR3 comprises 15 residues. This CDR3 reads CSARGRRGTYNEQFF. The DNA of the CDR3 is TGCAGTGCTAGAGGACGCAGGGGAACCTACAATGAGCAGTTCTTC.